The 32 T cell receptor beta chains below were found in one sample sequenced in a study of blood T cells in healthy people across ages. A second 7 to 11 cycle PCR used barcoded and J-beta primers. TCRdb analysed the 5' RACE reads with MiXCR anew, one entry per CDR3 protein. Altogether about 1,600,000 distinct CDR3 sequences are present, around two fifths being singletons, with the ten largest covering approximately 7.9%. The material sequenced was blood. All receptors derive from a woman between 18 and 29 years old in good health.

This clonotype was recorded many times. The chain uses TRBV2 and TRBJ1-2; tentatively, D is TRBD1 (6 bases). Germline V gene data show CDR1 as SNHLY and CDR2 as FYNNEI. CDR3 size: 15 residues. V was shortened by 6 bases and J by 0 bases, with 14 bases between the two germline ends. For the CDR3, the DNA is TGTGCCAGCAGGGTGGACAGCCCAGCTAACTATGGCTACACCTTC. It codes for CASRVDSPANYGYTF.

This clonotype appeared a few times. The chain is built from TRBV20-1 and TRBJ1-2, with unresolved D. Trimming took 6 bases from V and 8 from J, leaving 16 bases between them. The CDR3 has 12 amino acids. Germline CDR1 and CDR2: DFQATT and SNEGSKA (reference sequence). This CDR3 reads CSAPAERRGYTF. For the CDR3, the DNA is TGCAGTGCCCCCGCCGAAAGGAGGGGCTACACCTTC.

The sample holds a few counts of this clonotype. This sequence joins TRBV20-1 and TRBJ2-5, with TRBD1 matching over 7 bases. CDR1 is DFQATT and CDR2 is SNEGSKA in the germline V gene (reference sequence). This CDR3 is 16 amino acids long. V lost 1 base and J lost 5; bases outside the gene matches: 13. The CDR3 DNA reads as TGCAGTGCTAGAGTGGGATTTCGGCAGGGGGTGGAGACCCAGTACTTC. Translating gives CSARVGFRQGVETQYF.

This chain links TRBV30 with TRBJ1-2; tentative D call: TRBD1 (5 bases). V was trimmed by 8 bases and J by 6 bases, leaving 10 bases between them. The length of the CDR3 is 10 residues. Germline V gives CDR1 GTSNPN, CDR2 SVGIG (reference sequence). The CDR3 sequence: CAPDSDGYTF. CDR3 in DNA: TGTGCCCCCGACAGTGATGGCTACACCTTC.

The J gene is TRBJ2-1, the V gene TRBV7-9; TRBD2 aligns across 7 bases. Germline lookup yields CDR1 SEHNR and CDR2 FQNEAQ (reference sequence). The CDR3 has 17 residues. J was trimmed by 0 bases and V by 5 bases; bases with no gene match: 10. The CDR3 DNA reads TGTGCCAGCAGCGCCAGCGGGGACCTAAGCTCCTACAATGAGCAGTTCTTC. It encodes CASSASGDLSSYNEQFF.

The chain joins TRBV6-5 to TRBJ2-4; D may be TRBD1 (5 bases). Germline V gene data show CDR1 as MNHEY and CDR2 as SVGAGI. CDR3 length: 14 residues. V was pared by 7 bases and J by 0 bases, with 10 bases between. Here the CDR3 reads CASKAGLAKNIQYF. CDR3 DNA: TGTGCCAGCAAGGCAGGGCTAGCCAAAAACATTCAGTACTTC.

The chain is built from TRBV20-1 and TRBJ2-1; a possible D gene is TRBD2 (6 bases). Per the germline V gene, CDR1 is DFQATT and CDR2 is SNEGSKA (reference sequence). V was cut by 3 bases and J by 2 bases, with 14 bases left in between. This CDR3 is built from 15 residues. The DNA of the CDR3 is TGCAGTGCTAGTTCGGGACTCCTGGCCTACAATGAGCAGTTCTTC. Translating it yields CSASSGLLAYNEQFF.

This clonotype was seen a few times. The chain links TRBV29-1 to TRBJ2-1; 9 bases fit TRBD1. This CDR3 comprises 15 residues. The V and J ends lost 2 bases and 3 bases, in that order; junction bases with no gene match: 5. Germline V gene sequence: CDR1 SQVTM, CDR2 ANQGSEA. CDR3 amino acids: CSVEWLGQGYNEQFF. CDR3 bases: TGCAGCGTTGAATGGTTGGGACAGGGCTACAATGAGCAGTTCTTC.

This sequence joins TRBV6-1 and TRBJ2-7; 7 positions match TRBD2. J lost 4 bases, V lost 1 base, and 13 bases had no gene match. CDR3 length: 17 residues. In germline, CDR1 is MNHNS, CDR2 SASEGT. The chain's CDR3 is CASSEVSWTGGGYEQYF. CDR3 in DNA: TGTGCCAGCAGTGAAGTTTCTTGGACGGGAGGCGGGTACGAGCAGTACTTC.

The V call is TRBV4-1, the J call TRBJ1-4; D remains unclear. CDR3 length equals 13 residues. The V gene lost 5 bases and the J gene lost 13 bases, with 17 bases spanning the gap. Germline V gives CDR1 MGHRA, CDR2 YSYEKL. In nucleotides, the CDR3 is TGCGCCAGCAGCTGGCGGACGGCTGATGGACTGTTTTTT. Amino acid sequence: CASSWRTADGLFF.

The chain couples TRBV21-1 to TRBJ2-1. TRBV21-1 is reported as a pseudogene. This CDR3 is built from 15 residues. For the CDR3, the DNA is TGTGCCAGCAGACTACAGACGAGCTCCTGCAATGAGCAGTTCTTC. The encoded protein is CASRLQTSSCNEQFF.

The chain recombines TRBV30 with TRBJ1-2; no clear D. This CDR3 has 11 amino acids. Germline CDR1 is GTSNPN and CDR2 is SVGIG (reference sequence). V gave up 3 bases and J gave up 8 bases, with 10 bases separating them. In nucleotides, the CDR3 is TGTGCCTGGAGGGCAGGTCGAGGCTACACCTTC. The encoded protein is CAWRAGRGYTF.

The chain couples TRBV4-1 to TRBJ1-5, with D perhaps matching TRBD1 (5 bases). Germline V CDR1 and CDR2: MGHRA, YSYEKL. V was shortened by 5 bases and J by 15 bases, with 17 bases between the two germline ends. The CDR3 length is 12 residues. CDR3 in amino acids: CASSGNGAGPHF. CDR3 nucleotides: TGCGCCAGCAGCGGTAATGGGGCCGGGCCGCATTTT.

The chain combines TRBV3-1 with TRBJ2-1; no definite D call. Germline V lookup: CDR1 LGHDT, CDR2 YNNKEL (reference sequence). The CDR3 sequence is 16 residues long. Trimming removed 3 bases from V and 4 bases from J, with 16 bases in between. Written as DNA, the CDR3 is TGTGCCAGCAGCCAGGGATCAAGCGCCTATTACAATGAGCAGTTCTTC. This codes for CASSQGSSAYYNEQFF.

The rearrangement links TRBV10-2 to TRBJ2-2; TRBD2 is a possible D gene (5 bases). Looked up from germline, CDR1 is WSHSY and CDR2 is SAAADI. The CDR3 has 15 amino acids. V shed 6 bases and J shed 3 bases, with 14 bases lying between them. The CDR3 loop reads CASRSEGGHTGELFF. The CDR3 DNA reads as TGCGCCAGCAGATCAGAGGGCGGACACACCGGGGAGCTGTTTTTT.

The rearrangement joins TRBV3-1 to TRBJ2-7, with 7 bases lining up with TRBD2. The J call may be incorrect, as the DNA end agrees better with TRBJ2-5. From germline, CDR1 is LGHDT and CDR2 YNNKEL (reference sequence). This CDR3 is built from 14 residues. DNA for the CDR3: TGTGCCAGCAGCCGAGGAGGACTAGTTGAGACCCAGTACTTC. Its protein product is CASSRGGLVETQYF.

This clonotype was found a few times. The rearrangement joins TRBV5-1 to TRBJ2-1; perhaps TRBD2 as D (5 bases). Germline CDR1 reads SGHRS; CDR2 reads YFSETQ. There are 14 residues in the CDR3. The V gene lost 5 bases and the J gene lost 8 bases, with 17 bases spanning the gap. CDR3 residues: CASSLEALLDEQFF. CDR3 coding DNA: TGCGCCAGCAGTCTGGAGGCCCTTCTCGATGAGCAGTTCTTC.

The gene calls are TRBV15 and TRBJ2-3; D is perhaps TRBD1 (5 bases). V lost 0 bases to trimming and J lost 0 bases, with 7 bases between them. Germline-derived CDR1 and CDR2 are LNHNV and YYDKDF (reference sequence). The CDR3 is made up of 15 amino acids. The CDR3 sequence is CATSRDGASTDTQYF. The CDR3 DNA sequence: TGTGCCACCAGCAGAGATGGGGCAAGCACAGATACGCAGTATTTT.

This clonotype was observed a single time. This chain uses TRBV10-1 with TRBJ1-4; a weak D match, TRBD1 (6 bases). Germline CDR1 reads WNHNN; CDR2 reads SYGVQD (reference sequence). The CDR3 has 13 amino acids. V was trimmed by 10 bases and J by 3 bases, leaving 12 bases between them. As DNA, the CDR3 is TGCGCCACCGCGGACAGCCCTAATGAAAAACTGTTTTTT. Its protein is CATADSPNEKLFF.

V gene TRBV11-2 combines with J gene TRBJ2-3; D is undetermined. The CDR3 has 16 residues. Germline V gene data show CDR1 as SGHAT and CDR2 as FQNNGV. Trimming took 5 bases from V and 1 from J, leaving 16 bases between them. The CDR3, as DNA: TGTGCCAGCAGCCCAGTCGTACTTCCCCGCACAGATACGCAGTATTTT. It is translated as CASSPVVLPRTDTQYF.

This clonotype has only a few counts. CDR3 sequence: CASSQDLSTSSANQETQYF. The CDR3 coding sequence is TGTGCCAGCAGCCAAGATTTGAGCACTAGCAGTGCCAACCAAGAGACCCAGTACTTC. The genes are TRBV3-1 and TRBJ2-5; tentatively, D is TRBD2 (6 bases). The CDR3 length is 19 residues. The V and J ends lost 0 bases and 0 bases respectively, with 20 bases between them. Germline values: CDR1 LGHDT, CDR2 YNNKEL (reference sequence).

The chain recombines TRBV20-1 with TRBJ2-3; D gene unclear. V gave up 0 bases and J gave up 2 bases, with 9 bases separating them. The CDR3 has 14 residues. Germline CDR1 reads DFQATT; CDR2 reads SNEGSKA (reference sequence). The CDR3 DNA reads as TGCAGTGCTAGAGAGCGAATTAACACAGATACGCAGTATTTT. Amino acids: CSARERINTDTQYF.

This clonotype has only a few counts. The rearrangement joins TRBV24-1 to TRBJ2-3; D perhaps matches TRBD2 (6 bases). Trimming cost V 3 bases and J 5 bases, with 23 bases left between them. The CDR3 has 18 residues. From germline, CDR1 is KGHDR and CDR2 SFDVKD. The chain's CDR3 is CATSDPRLREPPEDTQYF. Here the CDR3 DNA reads TGTGCCACCAGTGATCCCCGGTTACGGGAGCCCCCGGAAGATACGCAGTATTTT.

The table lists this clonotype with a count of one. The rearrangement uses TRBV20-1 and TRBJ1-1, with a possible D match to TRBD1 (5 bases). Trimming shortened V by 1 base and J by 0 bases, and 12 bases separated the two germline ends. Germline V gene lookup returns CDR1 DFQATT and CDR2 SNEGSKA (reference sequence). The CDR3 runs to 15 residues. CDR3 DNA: TGCAGTGCTAGAGGGGGCGCCGAGTTGAACACTGAAGCTTTCTTT. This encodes CSARGGAELNTEAFF.

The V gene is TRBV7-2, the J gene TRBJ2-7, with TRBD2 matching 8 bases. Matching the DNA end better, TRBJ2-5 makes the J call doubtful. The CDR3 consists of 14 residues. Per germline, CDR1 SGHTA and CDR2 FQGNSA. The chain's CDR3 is CASSLGGRTETQYF. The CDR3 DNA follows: TGTGCCAGCAGCTTAGGCGGGAGGACAGAGACCCAGTACTTC.

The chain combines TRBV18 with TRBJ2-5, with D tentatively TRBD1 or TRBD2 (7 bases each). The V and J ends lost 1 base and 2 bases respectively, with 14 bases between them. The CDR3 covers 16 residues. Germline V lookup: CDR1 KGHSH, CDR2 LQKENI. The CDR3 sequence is CASSPRQGGIQETQYF. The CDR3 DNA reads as TGTGCCAGCTCACCACGTCAGGGGGGGATACAAGAGACCCAGTACTTC. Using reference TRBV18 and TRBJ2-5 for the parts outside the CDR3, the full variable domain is NAGVMQNPRHLVRRRGQEARLRCSPMKGHSHVYWYRQLPEEGLKFMVYLQKENIIDESGMPKERFSAEFPKEGPSILRIQQVVRGDSAAYFCASSPRQGGIQETQYFGPGTRLLVL.

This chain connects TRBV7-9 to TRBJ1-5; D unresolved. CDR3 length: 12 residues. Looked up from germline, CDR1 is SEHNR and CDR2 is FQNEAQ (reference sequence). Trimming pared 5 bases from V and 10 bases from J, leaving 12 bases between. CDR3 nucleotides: TGTGCCAGCAGCCCTACCGGTTGCCCCCAGCATTTT. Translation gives CASSPTGCPQHF.

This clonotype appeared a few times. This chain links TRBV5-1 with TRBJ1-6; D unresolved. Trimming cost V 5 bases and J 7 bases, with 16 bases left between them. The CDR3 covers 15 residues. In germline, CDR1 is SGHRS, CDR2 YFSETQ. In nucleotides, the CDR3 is TGCGCCAGCAGTTGGGAGCTTCGAGCGAATTCACCCCTCCACTTT. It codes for CASSWELRANSPLHF.

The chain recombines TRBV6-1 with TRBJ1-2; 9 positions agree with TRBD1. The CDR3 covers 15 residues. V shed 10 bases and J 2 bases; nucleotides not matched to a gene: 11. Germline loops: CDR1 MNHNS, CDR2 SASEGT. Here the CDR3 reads CATSRTGELNYGYTF. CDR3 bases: TGTGCCACATCGAGGACAGGGGAATTGAACTATGGCTACACCTTC.

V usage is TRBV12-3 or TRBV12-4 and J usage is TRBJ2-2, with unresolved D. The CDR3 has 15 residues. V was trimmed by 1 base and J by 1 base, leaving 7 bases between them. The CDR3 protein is CASSLDQLNTGELFF. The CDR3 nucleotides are TGTGCCAGCAGTTTAGACCAGCTGAACACCGGGGAGCTGTTTTTT.

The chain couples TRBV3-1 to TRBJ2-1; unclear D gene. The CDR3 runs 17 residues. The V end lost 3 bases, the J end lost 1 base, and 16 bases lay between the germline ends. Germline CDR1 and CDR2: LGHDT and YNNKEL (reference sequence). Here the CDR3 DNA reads TGTGCCAGCAGCCAGTATAATTGGACCGCGTCCTACAATGAGCAGTTCTTC. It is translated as CASSQYNWTASYNEQFF.

CDR3 sequence (DNA): TGCGCCAGCAGCTTGGCCGGGGATACCGACGGCTACACCTTC. Its protein is CASSLAGDTDGYTF. The chain combines TRBV5-1 with TRBJ1-2, with no clear D. V was trimmed by 0 bases and J by 8 bases, leaving 14 bases between them. Per germline, CDR1 SGHRS and CDR2 YFSETQ. The CDR3 runs to 14 residues.